Detailed here is one T cell receptor beta chain. PCR used 60 Vbeta primers and 13 Jbeta primers. Data came from immunoSEQ multiplex PCR; TCRdb stores just in-frame clones and leaves some out. The sample holds 150,000 or so clones. The data were obtained in a study of cytomegalovirus exposure and HLA in healthy donors. Study in general: T cells numbering 150 million to 200 million yielded 117 million unique TCR beta sequences in an earlier analysis.

The specimen sequenced was PBMCs. The receptor's source is an older woman in good health and CMV-seronegative.

The CDR3 DNA reads as TGTGCCAGCAGCTTTCGGACAGGGGCCGCCTACGAGCAGTACTTC. Amino acids: CASSFRTGAAYEQYF. The chain couples TRBV7-2 to TRBJ2-7, with 9 bases lining up with TRBD1. V lost 3 bases to trimming and J lost 2 bases; unmatched junction nucleotides: 5. There are 15 residues in the CDR3. From germline, CDR1 is SGHTA and CDR2 FQGNSA.